Listed here are 22 T cell receptor beta chains from one sample, sequenced in a study of blood T cell repertoires in COVID-19. The repertoire was sequenced with immunoSEQ multiplex PCR; TCRdb's copy has only in-frame clones and lacks some. The data show roughly 340,000 clones, around 90% seen once. Sequenced: peripheral blood. These receptors all stem from a woman between 25 and 40 years old with COVID-19, enrolled during active disease.

The gene calls are TRBV29-1 and TRBJ1-2, with 9 nucleotides matching TRBD1. Unmatched junction bases numbered 7, after V lost 3 bases and J lost 2 bases. CDR3 length: 15 residues. Germline assignment: CDR1 SQVTM and CDR2 ANQGSEA. CDR3: CSVELQGAKNYGYTF. CDR3 sequence (DNA): TGCAGCGTTGAGTTACAGGGGGCAAAAAACTATGGCTACACCTTC.

The chain is built from TRBV15 and TRBJ2-3; TRBD2 aligns across 11 bases. CDR1 LNHNV and CDR2 YYDKDF come from the germline V gene (reference sequence). Trimming cost V 3 bases and J 2 bases; bases outside gene matches: 10. The length of the CDR3 is 18 residues. The CDR3 loop reads CATSRGWLAGGPTDTQYF. The CDR3 DNA reads TGTGCCACCAGCAGGGGGTGGCTAGCGGGAGGTCCCACAGATACGCAGTATTTT.

The J gene is TRBJ2-5, the V gene TRBV30, with 8 bases that match TRBD2. The V segment lost 5 bases and the J segment 4 bases; nucleotides outside the gene matches: 12. This CDR3 region has 15 residues. The V gene's germline CDR1 is GTSNPN and CDR2 SVGIG (reference sequence). In DNA form, the CDR3 reads TGTGCCTGGCGGTGGCGGGAGGCTTTTAGAGAGACCCAGTACTTC. This sequence encodes CAWRWREAFRETQYF.

The rearrangement joins TRBV5-1 to TRBJ2-1, with 9 bases aligning to TRBD2. The CDR3 extends over 16 amino acids. With 0 bases clipped from V and 5 bases from J, the junction kept 6 bases outside the gene matches. The V gene's germline CDR1 is SGHRS and CDR2 YFSETQ. The CDR3: CASSLGSSGANNEQFF. CDR3 coding DNA: TGCGCCAGCAGCTTGGGTTCTAGCGGGGCTAACAATGAGCAGTTCTTC.

CDR3 in DNA: TGTGCCAGCAGTTACTCCCCCCAGCCAGGGGATACGCAGTATTTT. It translates to CASSYSPQPGDTQYF. This sequence joins TRBV6-5 and TRBJ2-3, with D possibly matching TRBD1 (5 bases). V lost 0 bases, J lost 6 bases, and 13 bases lay in between. The length of the CDR3 is 15 residues. CDR1 and CDR2 from the germline V gene are MNHEY and SVGAGI.

CDR3 region: CASSLTSGRLDTQYF. The DNA of the CDR3 is TGTGCCAGCAGCTTAACTAGCGGGAGGCTTGATACGCAGTATTTT. The rearrangement links TRBV7-2 to TRBJ2-3; 12 bases are a match to TRBD2. Trimming cost V 2 bases and J 6 bases; bases outside gene matches: 3. The germline CDR1 and CDR2 sequences are SGHTA and FQGNSA. The CDR3 length is 15 residues.

The V call is TRBV19, the J call TRBJ2-5; 8 positions match TRBD2. The J segment lost 1 base and the V segment lost 3 bases, leaving 7 bases of the junction unmatched. Germline-derived CDR1 and CDR2 are LNHDA and SQIVND (reference sequence). The CDR3 has 16 amino acids. For the CDR3, the DNA is TGTGCCAGTAGTATGGTATTCACTAGCGGCCAAGAGACCCAGTACTTC. This translates into CASSMVFTSGQETQYF.

This chain connects TRBV7-2 to TRBJ2-7, with a possible D match to TRBD2 (6 bases). Trimming pared 4 bases from V and 5 bases from J, leaving 21 bases between. Germline assignment: CDR1 SGHTA and CDR2 FQGNSA. The CDR3 extends over 16 amino acids. The DNA of the CDR3 is TGTGCCAGCAGCTCGGAGGCGGGGCCAGGGCTCGACGAGCAGTACGTC. Its translation: CASSSEAGPGLDEQYV.

This clone was observed once. The chain combines TRBV19 with TRBJ1-6, with D uncertain. Germline CDR1 is LNHDA and CDR2 is SQIVND (reference sequence). Trimming left V 1 base short and J 0 bases short, with 10 bases between. The CDR3 is 17 residues long. This CDR3 is CASSIVGVGSYNSPLHF. CDR3 DNA: TGTGCCAGTAGTATAGTCGGGGTTGGCTCCTATAATTCACCCCTCCACTTT.

This chain links TRBV7-2 with TRBJ2-1, with 7 positions matching TRBD2. The length of the CDR3 is 14 residues. Unmatched junction bases numbered 3, after V lost 5 bases and J lost 2 bases. CDR1 is SGHTA, CDR2 FQGNSA, per germline. CDR3 sequence reads: CASSTLATYNEQFF. CDR3 DNA: TGTGCCAGCAGCACACTAGCGACCTACAATGAGCAGTTCTTC.

The chain employs TRBV10-3 and TRBJ2-7; 11 positions match TRBD2. The V gene end was trimmed by 11 bases and the J gene end by 2 bases; junction bases not matched to a gene: 5. The germline V gene encodes CDR1 ENHRY and CDR2 SYGVKD. The CDR3 sequence is 13 residues long. CDR3 in amino acids: CAATSGETYEQYV. CDR3 DNA: TGTGCCGCGACTAGCGGGGAGACCTACGAGCAGTACGTC.

This chain links TRBV21-1 with TRBJ2-3; the table's D call TRBD2 went unverified against the DNA. TRBV21-1 represents a pseudogene. The CDR3 contains 19 residues. Here the CDR3 reads CASSKAQRSRGGTTDTQYF. The CDR3 nucleotides read TGTGCCAGCAGCAAAGCGCAGCGTTCTCGGGGTGGAACCACAGATACGCAGTATTTT.

The chain couples TRBV7-8 to TRBJ1-3, with D possibly being TRBD1 (5 bases). Trimming left V 0 bases short and J 2 bases short, with 11 bases between. The CDR3 runs to 16 residues. CDR1 SGHVS and CDR2 FQNEAQ come from the germline V gene. The CDR3, as DNA: TGTGCCAGCAGCTTAGCGTCGGGGGGTCCTGGAAACACCATATATTTT. As protein: CASSLASGGPGNTIYF.

V and J are TRBV29-1 and TRBJ2-1; D gene ambiguous. V lost 1 base, J lost 0 bases, and 16 bases lay in between. Germline V gene lookup returns CDR1 SQVTM and CDR2 ANQGSEA. The CDR3 spans 17 residues. In DNA form, the CDR3 reads TGCAGCGTTGAAGGAGGCGTCGATTCAAGCTCCTACAATGAGCAGTTCTTC. It specifies CSVEGGVDSSSYNEQFF.

The rearrangement links TRBV19 to TRBJ2-7; D ambiguous. The V end lost 7 bases, the J end lost 4 bases, and 8 bases lay between the germline ends. CDR3 length: 11 residues. CDR1 and CDR2 from the germline V gene are LNHDA and SQIVND (reference sequence). CDR3 region: CASISRYEQYV. The DNA for the CDR3 is TGTGCCAGTATATCGCGATACGAGCAGTACGTC.

The chain is built from TRBV19 and TRBJ1-4; TRBD1 might be the D (5 bases). Trimming stripped 5 bases from V and 7 bases from J, with 20 bases between. This CDR3 has 16 amino acids. Germline V gene sequence: CDR1 LNHDA, CDR2 SQIVND (reference sequence). For the CDR3, the DNA is TGTGCCAGTAGTCCCCACCGACAGCTTGGTGGTGAAAAACTGTTTTTT. Translation: CASSPHRQLGGEKLFF.

This clone was counted a single time. This chain links TRBV4-2 with TRBJ1-5, with TRBD1 matching 8 bases. The germline V gene has CDR1 LGHNA and CDR2 YNFKEQ. V lost 4 bases and J lost 7; bases outside the gene matches: 9. The CDR3 covers 15 residues. The DNA of the CDR3 is TGTGCCAGCAGCCGTAGGACAGGGAGGGGCCAGCCCCAGCATTTT. Translating gives CASSRRTGRGQPQHF.

This clone came up once. The chain combines TRBV5-1 with TRBJ2-2; D is possibly TRBD1 (6 bases). Germline values: CDR1 SGHRS, CDR2 YFSETQ. The CDR3 length is 18 residues. Trimming removed 4 bases at V and 4 bases at J, with 23 bases between. The chain's CDR3 is CASSQPQGTSWITGELFF. CDR3 nucleotide sequence: TGCGCCAGCAGCCAACCCCAGGGGACGAGTTGGATCACCGGGGAGCTGTTTTTT.

The rearrangement links TRBV9 to TRBJ2-3, with D perhaps TRBD2 (6 bases). Germline CDR1 reads SGDLS; CDR2 reads YYNGEE. V was cut by 3 bases and J by 3 bases, with 11 bases left in between. The CDR3 spans 14 residues. The CDR3 spells CASSAELATDTQYF. CDR3 coding DNA: TGTGCCAGCAGCGCAGAACTAGCTACAGATACGCAGTATTTT.

The chain combines TRBV19 with TRBJ2-1; D remains ambiguous. The V and J ends lost 3 bases and 9 bases respectively, with 9 bases between them. In germline, CDR1 is LNHDA, CDR2 SQIVND (reference sequence). CDR3 length equals 12 residues. The CDR3: CASSMSWSEQFF. CDR3 nucleotide sequence: TGTGCCAGTAGTATGAGCTGGAGTGAGCAGTTCTTC.

This rearrangement joins TRBV6-5 to TRBJ2-7, with 9 nucleotides matching TRBD1. With V trimmed by 7 bases and J by 3 bases, 7 bases remained unmatched. Germline CDR1 MNHEY, CDR2 SVGAGI. The CDR3 is made up of 14 amino acids. The CDR3 spells CASTSRDRVYEQYF. The CDR3 nucleotides are TGTGCCAGCACCAGTCGGGACAGGGTCTACGAGCAGTACTTC.

Comment on this clone: The junction and the germline gene differ at one end; a read error may be behind it. This rearrangement joins TRBV6-5 to TRBJ2-6; no firm D call. This CDR3 spans 13 amino acids. Germline CDR1 and CDR2: MNHEY and SVGAGI. In DNA form, the CDR3 reads TGTGCCAGCAGGTACTCTGGGGCCAACGTCCTGACTTTC. This encodes CASRYSGANVLTF.